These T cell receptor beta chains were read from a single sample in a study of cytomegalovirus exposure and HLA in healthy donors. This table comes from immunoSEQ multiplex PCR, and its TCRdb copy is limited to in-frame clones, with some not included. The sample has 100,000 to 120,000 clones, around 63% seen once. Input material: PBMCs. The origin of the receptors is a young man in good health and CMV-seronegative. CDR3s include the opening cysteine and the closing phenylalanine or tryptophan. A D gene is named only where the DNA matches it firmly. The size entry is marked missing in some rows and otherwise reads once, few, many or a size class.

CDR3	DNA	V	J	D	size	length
CASTPRRDSYEQYF	TGTGCCAGCACCCCGCGGAGGGACTCCTACGAGCAGTACTTC	TRBV7-9	TRBJ2-7	-	once	14
CSATVGTGVDSPLHF	TGCAGCGCCACCGTCGGGACAGGGGTTGATTCACCCCTCCACTTT	TRBV29-1	TRBJ1-6	TRBD1	-	15
CASSFSSLDSPGQFF	TGTGCCAGCAGCTTCTCCTCTTTAGACTCCCCGGGGCAGTTCTTC	TRBV11-2	TRBJ2-1	-	few	15
CASTPRSPDTQYF	TGTGCCAGCACCCCGCGGTCTCCAGATACGCAGTATTTT	TRBV6-6	TRBJ2-3	-	-	13
CASHGSGRDGGELFF	TGCGCCAGCCACGGGAGCGGGAGGGATGGCGGGGAGCTGTTTTTT	TRBV10-2	TRBJ2-2	TRBD2	few	15
CASSLDRNTEAFF	TGTGCCAGCAGCCTGGACAGGAACACTGAAGCTTTCTTT	TRBV6-5	TRBJ1-1	-	-	13
CASSQDYNLRTQYF	TGCGCCAGCAGCCAAGATTATAACTTACGAACGCAGTATTTT	TRBV4-3	TRBJ2-3	-	few	14
CASSDAGQGASEAFF	TGTGCCAGCAGTGATGCGGGACAGGGGGCATCTGAAGCTTTCTTT	TRBV2	TRBJ1-1	TRBD1	-	15
CASSQDLAKNIQYF	TGCGCCAGCAGCCAAGACCTAGCCAAAAACATTCAGTACTTC	TRBV4-3	TRBJ2-4	-	-	14
CASSFEPGVNTEAFF	TGTGCCAGCAGTTTCGAGCCCGGAGTGAACACTGAAGCTTTCTTT	TRBV28	TRBJ1-1	-	once	15
CASTKSGGTAYNEQFF	TGTGCCAGCACTAAGTCGGGAGGAACAGCCTACAATGAGCAGTTCTTC	TRBV7-2	TRBJ2-1	TRBD2	-	16
CASSASRGIVNTEAFF	TGTGCCAGCAGCGCTAGCCGCGGGATCGTGAACACTGAAGCTTTCTTT	TRBV9	TRBJ1-1	-	few	16
CASSLPGTGSNSPLHF	TGTGCCAGCAGCTTGCCCGGGACAGGGAGTAATTCACCCCTCCACTTT	TRBV5-6	TRBJ1-6	TRBD1	once	16
CASSDVSQETQYF	TGTGCCAGCAGTGACGTCAGCCAAGAGACCCAGTACTTC	TRBV2	TRBJ2-5	-	-	13